What follows are 7 T cell receptor beta chains derived from one specimen sequenced in a study of blood T cell repertoires in COVID-19. Data came from immunoSEQ multiplex PCR; TCRdb stores just in-frame clones and leaves some out. The sample records some 300,000 clones, 85% to 90% being singletons. Sequencing was done on a sample of peripheral blood. The receptors here all came from a man between 65 and 85 years old with acute or convalescent COVID-19.

The rearrangement joins TRBV5-1 to TRBJ1-1; 7 bases agree with TRBD1. The CDR3 runs 14 residues. With 2 bases clipped from V and 10 bases from J, the junction kept 11 bases outside the gene matches. CDR1 is SGHRS, CDR2 YFSETQ, per germline. CDR3: CASSLGGQTDGAFF. The CDR3 coding sequence is TGCGCCAGCAGCTTAGGGGGACAGACGGATGGAGCTTTCTTT.

The chain combines TRBV2 with TRBJ2-5; 10 bases align to TRBD2. Unmatched junction bases numbered 15, after V lost 6 bases and J lost 5 bases. Germline V gives CDR1 SNHLY, CDR2 FYNNEI. The CDR3 spans 17 residues. This CDR3 is CASRRGTSEGRAETQYF. The DNA for the CDR3 is TGTGCCAGCAGACGAGGGACTAGCGAGGGTAGGGCCGAGACCCAGTACTTC. Full variable domain (outside the CDR3, taken from reference TRBV2 and TRBJ2-5): EPEVTQTPSHQVTQMGQEVILRCVPISNHLYFYWYRQILGQKVEFLVSFYNNEISEKSEIFDDQFSVERPDGSNFTLKIRSTKLEDSAMYFCASRRGTSEGRAETQYFGPGTRLLVL.

This chain connects TRBV3-1 (or the pseudogene TRBV3-2) to TRBJ1-3; TRBD1 is a possible D gene (6 bases). Trimming took 11 bases from V and 4 from J, leaving 21 bases between them. The CDR3 extends over 15 amino acids. Germline V gene lookup returns CDR1 LGHDT and CDR2 YNNKEL (reference sequence). The CDR3 DNA reads as TGTGCCGCAGCCGCCCGGGGGGCGAGGGGAAACACCATATATTTT. The encoded protein is CAAAARGARGNTIYF.

The J gene is TRBJ1-4, the V gene TRBV7-2; perhaps TRBD1 as D (5 bases). Germline assignment: CDR1 SGHTA and CDR2 FQGNSA. V was trimmed by 2 bases and J by 3 bases, leaving 10 bases between them. The CDR3 loop spans 15 amino acids. The CDR3 bases are TGTGCCAGCAGCTTAAGGAGACAGTCTAATGAAAAACTGTTTTTT. Translating gives CASSLRRQSNEKLFF.

The chain recombines TRBV12-3 or TRBV12-4 with TRBJ1-4; no clear D gene. CDR3 size: 13 residues. Trimming removed 11 bases at V and 0 bases at J, with 10 bases between. This CDR3 is CAAKTTTNEKLFF. The CDR3 DNA reads as TGTGCCGCTAAAACCACAACTAATGAAAAACTGTTTTTT.

This clone was recorded once. The chain recombines TRBV4-2 with TRBJ1-2; D is unclear. The CDR3 length is 17 residues. From germline, CDR1 is LGHNA and CDR2 YNFKEQ. Trimming took 0 bases from V and 4 from J, leaving 18 bases between them. The DNA of the CDR3 is TGTGCCAGCAGCCAAGATCCCCCGACTTCGAAAATCTATGGCTACACCTTC. Its translation: CASSQDPPTSKIYGYTF.

CDR3 amino acids: CASSAGTGGTGELFF. Here the CDR3 DNA reads TGTGCCAGCAGCGCCGGGACAGGGGGCACCGGGGAGCTGTTTTTT. The chain combines TRBV28 with TRBJ2-2, with 11 nucleotides matching TRBD1. CDR1 MDHEN and CDR2 SYDVKM come from the germline V gene. This CDR3 spans 15 amino acids. With V trimmed by 6 bases and J by 4 bases, 4 bases remained unmatched.